This T cell receptor (beta chain) is drawn from a study of blood T cell repertoires in COVID-19. Data came from immunoSEQ multiplex PCR; TCRdb stores just in-frame clones and leaves some out. The sample records 50,000 to 65,000 clones, around 90% being singletons. The receptor comes from a man aged 45-65 years with active COVID-19. The sequencing input was peripheral blood.

The CDR3, as DNA: TGTGCCACCAGCAGCGCCGGGACAGGGTTTACAAGCTATGGCTACACCTTC. Protein sequence: CATSSAGTGFTSYGYTF. The V and J genes are TRBV15 and TRBJ1-2; 9 bases match TRBD1. The CDR3 runs to 17 residues. The trim removed 3 bases at V and 4 bases at J, leaving 12 bases unmatched. Germline CDR1 LNHNV, CDR2 YYDKDF (reference sequence).